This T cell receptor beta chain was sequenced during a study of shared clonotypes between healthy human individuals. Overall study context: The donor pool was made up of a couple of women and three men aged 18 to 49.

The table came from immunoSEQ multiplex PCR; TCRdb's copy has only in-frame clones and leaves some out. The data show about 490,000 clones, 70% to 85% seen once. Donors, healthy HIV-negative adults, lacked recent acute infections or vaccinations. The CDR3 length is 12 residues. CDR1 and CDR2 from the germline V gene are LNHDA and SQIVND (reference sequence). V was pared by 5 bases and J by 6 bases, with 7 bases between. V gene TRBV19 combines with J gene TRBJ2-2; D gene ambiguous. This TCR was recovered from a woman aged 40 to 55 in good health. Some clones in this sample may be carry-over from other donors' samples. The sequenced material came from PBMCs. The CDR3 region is CASSYLAGELFF. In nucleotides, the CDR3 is TGTGCCAGTAGTTATTTGGCCGGGGAGCTGTTTTTT.